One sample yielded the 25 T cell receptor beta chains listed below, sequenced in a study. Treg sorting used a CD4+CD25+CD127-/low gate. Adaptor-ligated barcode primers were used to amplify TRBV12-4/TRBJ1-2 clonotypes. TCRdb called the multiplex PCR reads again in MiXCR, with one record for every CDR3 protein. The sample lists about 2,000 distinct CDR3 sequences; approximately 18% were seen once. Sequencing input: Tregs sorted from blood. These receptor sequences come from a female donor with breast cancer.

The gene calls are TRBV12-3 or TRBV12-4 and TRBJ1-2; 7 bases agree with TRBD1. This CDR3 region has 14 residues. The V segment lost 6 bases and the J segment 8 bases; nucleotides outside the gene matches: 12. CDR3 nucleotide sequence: TGTGCCAGCAGGTCCAGTACAGGGGACGGAGGCTACACCTTC. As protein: CASRSSTGDGGYTF.

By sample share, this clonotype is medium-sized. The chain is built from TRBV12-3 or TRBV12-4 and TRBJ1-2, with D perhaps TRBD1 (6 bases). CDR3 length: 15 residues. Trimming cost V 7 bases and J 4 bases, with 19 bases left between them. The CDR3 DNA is TGTGCCAGCATAGCCACCGGGACACGGATCTATGGCTACACCTTC. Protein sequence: CASIATGTRIYGYTF.

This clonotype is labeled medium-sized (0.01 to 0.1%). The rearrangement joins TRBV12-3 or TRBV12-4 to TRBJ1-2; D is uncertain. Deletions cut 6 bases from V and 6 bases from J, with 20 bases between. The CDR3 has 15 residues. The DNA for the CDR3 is TGTGCCAGCAGCCCGTTGGGTGGGCTTCAAGATGGCTACACCTTC. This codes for CASSPLGGLQDGYTF.

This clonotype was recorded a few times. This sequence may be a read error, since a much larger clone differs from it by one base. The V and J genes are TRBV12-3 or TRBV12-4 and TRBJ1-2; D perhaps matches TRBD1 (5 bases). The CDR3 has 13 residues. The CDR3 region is CANSFVAGKGYTF. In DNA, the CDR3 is TGTGCCAACAGTTTTGTGGCAGGGAAAGGCTACACCTTC.

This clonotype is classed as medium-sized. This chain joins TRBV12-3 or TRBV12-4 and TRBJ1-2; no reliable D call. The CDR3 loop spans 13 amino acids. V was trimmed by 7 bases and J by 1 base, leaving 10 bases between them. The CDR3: CASTDGYNYGYTF. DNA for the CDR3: TGTGCCAGCACGGACGGCTATAACTATGGCTACACCTTC.

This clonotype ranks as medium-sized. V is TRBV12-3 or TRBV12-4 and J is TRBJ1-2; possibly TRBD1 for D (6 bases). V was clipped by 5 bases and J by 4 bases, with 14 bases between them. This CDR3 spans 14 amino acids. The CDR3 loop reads CASSTIGQSYGYTF. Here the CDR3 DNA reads TGTGCCAGCAGTACCATTGGACAGAGCTATGGCTACACCTTC.

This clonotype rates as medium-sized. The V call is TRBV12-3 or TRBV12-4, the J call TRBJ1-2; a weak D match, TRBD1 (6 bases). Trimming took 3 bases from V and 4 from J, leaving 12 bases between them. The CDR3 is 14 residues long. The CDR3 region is CASSFGPTGYGYTF. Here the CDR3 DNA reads TGTGCCAGCAGTTTTGGGCCGACAGGCTATGGCTACACCTTC.

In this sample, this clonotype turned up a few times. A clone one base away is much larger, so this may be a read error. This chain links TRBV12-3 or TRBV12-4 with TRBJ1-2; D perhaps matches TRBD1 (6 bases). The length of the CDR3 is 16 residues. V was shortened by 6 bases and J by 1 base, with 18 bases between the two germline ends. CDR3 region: CASRGTGTDHNYGYTF. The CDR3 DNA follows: TGTGCCAGCAGGGGAACAGGGACTGATCATAACTATGGCTACACCTTC.

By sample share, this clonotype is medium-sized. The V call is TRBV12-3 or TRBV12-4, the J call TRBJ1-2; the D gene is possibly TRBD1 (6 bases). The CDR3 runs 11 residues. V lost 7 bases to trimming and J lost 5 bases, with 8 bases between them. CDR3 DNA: TGTGCCAGCACCCAGGGGTATGGCTACACCTTC. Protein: CASTQGYGYTF.

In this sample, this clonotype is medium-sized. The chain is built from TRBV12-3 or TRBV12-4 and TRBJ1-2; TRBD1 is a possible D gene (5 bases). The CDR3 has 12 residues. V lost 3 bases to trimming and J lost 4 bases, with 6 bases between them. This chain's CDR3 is CASSLQGYGYTF. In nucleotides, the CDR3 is TGTGCCAGCAGTTTGCAGGGCTATGGCTACACCTTC.

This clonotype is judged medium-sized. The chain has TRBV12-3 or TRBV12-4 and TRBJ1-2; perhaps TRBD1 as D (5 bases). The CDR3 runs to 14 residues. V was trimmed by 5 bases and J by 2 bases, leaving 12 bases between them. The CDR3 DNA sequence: TGTGCCAGCAGTGGTGGAGACAGCAACTATGGCTACACCTTC. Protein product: CASSGGDSNYGYTF.

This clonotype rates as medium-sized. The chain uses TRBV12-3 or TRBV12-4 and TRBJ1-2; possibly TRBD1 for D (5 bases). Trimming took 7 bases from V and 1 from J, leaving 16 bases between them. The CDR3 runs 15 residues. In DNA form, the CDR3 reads TGTGCCAGCACCTCGCCCAGGGCTGATAACTATGGCTACACCTTC. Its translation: CASTSPRADNYGYTF.

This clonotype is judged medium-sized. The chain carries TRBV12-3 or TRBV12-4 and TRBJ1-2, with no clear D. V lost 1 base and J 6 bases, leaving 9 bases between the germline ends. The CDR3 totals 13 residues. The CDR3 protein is CASSLGSFDGYTF. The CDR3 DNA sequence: TGTGCCAGCAGTTTAGGGAGTTTCGATGGCTACACCTTC.

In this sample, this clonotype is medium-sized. The CDR3 spells CAILRVYGYTF. For the CDR3, the DNA is TGTGCCATTCTCCGAGTGTATGGCTACACCTTC. The V and J genes are TRBV12-3 or TRBV12-4 and TRBJ1-2; D gene uncertain. The CDR3 has 11 residues. The V and J ends lost 10 bases and 5 bases respectively, with 11 bases between them.

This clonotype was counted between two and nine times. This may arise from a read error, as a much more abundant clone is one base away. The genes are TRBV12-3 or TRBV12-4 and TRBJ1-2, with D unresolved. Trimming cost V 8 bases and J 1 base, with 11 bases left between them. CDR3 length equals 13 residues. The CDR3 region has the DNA TGTGCCAGCGGTCCACAGATTAACTATGGCTACACCTTC. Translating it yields CASGPQINYGYTF.

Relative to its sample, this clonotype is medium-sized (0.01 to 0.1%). CDR3 loop: CASSSGLYRPYGYTF. DNA for the CDR3: TGTGCCAGCAGTTCGGGGCTTTATAGACCCTATGGCTACACCTTC. This chain links TRBV12-3 or TRBV12-4 with TRBJ1-2; the D gene is possibly TRBD1 (5 bases). Trimming shortened V by 4 bases and J by 4 bases, and 16 bases separated the two germline ends. The CDR3 sequence is 15 residues long.

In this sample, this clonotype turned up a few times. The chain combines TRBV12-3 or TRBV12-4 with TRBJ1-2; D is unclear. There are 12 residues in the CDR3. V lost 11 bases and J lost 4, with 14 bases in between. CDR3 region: CACTYDTYGYTF. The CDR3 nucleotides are TGTGCCTGCACCTACGACACCTATGGCTACACCTTC.

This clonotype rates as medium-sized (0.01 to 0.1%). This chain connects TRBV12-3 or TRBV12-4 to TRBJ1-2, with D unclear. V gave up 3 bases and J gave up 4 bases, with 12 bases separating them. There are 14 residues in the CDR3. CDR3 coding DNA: TGTGCCAGCAGTTTCGGCGCAACAAGCTATGGCTACACCTTC. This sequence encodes CASSFGATSYGYTF.

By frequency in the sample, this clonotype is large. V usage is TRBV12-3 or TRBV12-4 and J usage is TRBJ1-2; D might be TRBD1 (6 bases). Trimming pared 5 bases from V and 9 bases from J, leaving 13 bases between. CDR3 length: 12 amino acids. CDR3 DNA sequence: TGTGCCAGCAGTCCCGGACAGCGAAGCTACACCTTC. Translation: CASSPGQRSYTF.

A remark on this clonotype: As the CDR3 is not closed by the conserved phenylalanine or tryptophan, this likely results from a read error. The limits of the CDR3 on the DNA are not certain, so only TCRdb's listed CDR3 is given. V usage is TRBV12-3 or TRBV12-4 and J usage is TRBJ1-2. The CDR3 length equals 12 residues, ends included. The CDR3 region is CASSWESNGATL.

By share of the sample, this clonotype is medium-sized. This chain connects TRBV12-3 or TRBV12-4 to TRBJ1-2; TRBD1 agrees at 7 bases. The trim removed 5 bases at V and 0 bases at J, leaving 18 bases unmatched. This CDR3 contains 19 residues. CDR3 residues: CASSLLTGAEWGANYGYTF. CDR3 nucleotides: TGTGCCAGCAGTCTGCTTACAGGGGCGGAGTGGGGAGCTAACTATGGCTACACCTTC.

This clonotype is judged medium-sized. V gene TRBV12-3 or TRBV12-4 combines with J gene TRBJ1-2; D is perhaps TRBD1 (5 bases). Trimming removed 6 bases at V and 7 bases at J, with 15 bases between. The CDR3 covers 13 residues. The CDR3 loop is CASSQQWDSGYTF. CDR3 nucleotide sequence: TGTGCCAGCAGCCAACAGTGGGACTCTGGCTACACCTTC.

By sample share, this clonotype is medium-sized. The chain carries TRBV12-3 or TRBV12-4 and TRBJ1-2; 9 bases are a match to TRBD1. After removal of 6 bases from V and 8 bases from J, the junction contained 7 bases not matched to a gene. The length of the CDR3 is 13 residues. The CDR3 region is CASRSGTGIGYTF. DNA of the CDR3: TGTGCCAGCAGGTCCGGGACAGGGATCGGCTACACCTTC.

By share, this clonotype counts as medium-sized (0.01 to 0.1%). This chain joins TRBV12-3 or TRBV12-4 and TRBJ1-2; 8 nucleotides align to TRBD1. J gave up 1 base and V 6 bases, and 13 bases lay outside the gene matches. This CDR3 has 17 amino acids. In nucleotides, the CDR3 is TGTGCCAGCAGATACGCCGGGACAGGAGGGCTTAACTATGGCTACACCTTC. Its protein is CASRYAGTGGLNYGYTF.

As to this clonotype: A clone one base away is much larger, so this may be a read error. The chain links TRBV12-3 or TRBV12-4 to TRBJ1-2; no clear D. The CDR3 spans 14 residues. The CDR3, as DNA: TGTGCCAGCAGTTTAGCGCCAAGCAACTATGGCCACACCTTC. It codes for CASSLAPSNYGHTF.